Listed below are T cell receptor beta chains from one sample, sequenced in a study of blood T cell repertoires in COVID-19. Generated by immunoSEQ multiplex PCR, the TCRdb table keeps only in-frame clones and is missing some. The repertoire consists of some 530,000 clones, with 80% to 90% occurring once and the leading ten covering approximately 8%. Sample: PBMCs or T cells enriched from blood (not recorded which). These receptors all come from a woman aged 60-75 years who had recovered from COVID-19. CDR3s include the opening cysteine and the closing phenylalanine or tryptophan.

>TRBV6-6
CATSGGQAGTQYF
>TRBV2
CASSVAGGVYGYTF
>TRBV24-1
CATSEFGVRERFHQPQHF
>TRBV6-1
CASSGPGLAGGSYNEQFF
>TRBV7-6
CASSSQGETQYF
>TRBV7-7
CASSLGPSTDTQYF
>TRBV30
CAWSLAGGNTDTQYF
>TRBV4-1
CASSPRYQTGEETQYF
>TRBV27
CASSLVGTGDYGEQYF
>TRBV6-6
CASSQTGFEQYF
>TRBV19
CASTQESPNYEQYF
>TRBV9
CASSVDGTRNTDTQYF
>TRBV4-2
CASSDRGYNEQFF
>TRBV28
CASSLQGNGYTF
>TRBV10-2
CASSVSALGEQYF
>TRBV27
CASARDFRGEQFF
>TRBV30
CAWSVDEQFF